The source of this T cell receptor beta chain is a study of response to subunit inactivated influenza vaccine. Study-wide results and limits: Only a handful of new T cells, the authors suggested, are recruited with each seasonal influenza vaccination.

This clonotype was seen many times. Its antigen is currently unknown. The CDR3 is made up of 14 amino acids. V was cut by 3 bases and J by 2 bases, with 8 bases left in between. MiXCR, applied by TCRdb to the RT-PCR reads, yields one record per CDR3 protein. The repertoire holds roughly 790,000 distinct CDR3 sequences, 21% seen once, with 9.5% to 13% in the top ten. The rearrangement joins TRBV12-3 or TRBV12-4 to TRBJ2-1, with unresolved D. The sequencing here drew on PBMCs from blood, taken 4 to 6 days after vaccination. The TCR comes from a man aged 50-60 years who received an inactivated influenza vaccine. CDR3 in DNA: TGTGCCAGCAGTTTGGGCCTAGCCTACAATGAGCAGTTCTTC. Its translation: CASSLGLAYNEQFF.